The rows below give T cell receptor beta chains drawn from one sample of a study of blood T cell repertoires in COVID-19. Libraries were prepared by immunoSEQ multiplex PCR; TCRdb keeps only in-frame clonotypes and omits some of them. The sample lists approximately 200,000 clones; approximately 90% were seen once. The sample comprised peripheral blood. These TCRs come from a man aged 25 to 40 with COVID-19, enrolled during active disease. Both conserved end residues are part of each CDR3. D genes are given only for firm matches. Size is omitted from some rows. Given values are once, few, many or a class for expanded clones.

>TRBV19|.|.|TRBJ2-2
TGTGCCAGTAGTCCACAGGCCTTGTACACCGGGGAGCTGTTTTTT
CASSPQALYTGELFF
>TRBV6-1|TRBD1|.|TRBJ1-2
TGTGCCAGCAGTGAAGCGCCACCATGGCAGGGGGCTAACTATGGCTACACCTTC
CASSEAPPWQGANYGYTF
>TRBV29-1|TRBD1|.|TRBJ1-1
TGCAGCGTCAACAGGGGCACTGAAGCTTTCTTT
CSVNRGTEAFF
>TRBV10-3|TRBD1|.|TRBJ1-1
TGTGCCATCAGAGACTTGGGACAGGGGGCAACTGAAGCTTTCTTT
CAIRDLGQGATEAFF
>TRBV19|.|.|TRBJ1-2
TGTGCCTCTCTTAGGGAGGGAACGGAAAGCTATGGCTACACCTTC
CASLREGTESYGYTF
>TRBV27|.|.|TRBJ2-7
TGTGCCAGCAGTTCCCGACAGGGGATGCGCGGGAGGGCATCCACCTACGAGCAGTACTTC
CASSSRQGMRGRASTYEQYF
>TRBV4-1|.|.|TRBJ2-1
TGCGCCAGCAGCCAAGAAGGAGGGAATCGTCGGGATGAGCAGTTCTTC
CASSQEGGNRRDEQFF
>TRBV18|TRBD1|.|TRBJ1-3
TGTGCCAGCACTCACCAGGGACAGGGGTCTCTAACTGGAAACACCATATATTTT
CASTHQGQGSLTGNTIYF
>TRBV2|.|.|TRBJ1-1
TGTGCCAGCAGTGCACAGGGGAACACTGAAGCTTTCTTT
CASSAQGNTEAFF
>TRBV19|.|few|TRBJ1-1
TGTGCCAGCACCATAGGGGAATGGACTGAAGCTTTCTTT
CASTIGEWTEAFF
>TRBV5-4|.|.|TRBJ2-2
TGTGCCAGCAGCTCGAAACTATCGAACACCGGGGAGCTGTTTTTT
CASSSKLSNTGELFF
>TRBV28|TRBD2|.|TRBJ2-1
TGTGCCAGCAGTTTGGCTAGCGGCAATGAGCAGTTCTTC
CASSLASGNEQFF
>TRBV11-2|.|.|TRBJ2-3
TGTGCCAGCAGCTTAGCCAGGGATACGCAGTATTTT
CASSLARDTQYF
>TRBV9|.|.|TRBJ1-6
TGTGCCAGCAGCGTAGTTGGGCAGAACAATTCACCCCTCCACTTT
CASSVVGQNNSPLHF
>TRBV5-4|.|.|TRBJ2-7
TGTGCCAGCAGCTTATATTACGAGCAGTACTTC
CASSLYYEQYF
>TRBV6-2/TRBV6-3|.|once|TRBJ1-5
TGTGCCAGCAGTTACTCACGACTGGCGGTGTACAATCAGCCCCAGCATTTT
CASSYSRLAVYNQPQHF
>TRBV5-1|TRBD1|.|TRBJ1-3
TGCGCCAGCAGCTATAGACCACTCGGACAGGCCGAGCAGGTCACCATATATTTT
CASSYRPLGQAEQVTIYF
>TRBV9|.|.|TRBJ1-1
TGTGCCAGCGGGTCCGGGCGGGGCACTGAAGCTTTCTTT
CASGSGRGTEAFF
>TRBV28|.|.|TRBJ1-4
TGTGCCAGCAGTCCCTACCTTGCAACTAATGAAAAACTGTTTTTT
CASSPYLATNEKLFF
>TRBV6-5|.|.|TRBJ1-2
TGTGCCAGCAGCTGGACAGCCGTTGATTATGGCTACACCTTC
CASSWTAVDYGYTF
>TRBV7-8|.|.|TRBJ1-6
TGTGCCAGCAGCAGTCAGGGAAATTCACCCCTCCACTTT
CASSSQGNSPLHF
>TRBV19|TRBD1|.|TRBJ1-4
TGTGCCACCAATTTAGGACAGGGAGACGAAAAACTGTTTTTT
CATNLGQGDEKLFF
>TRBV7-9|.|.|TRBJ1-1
TGTGCCAGCAGCTTAGTGTCCGGGAACACTGAAGCTTTCTTT
CASSLVSGNTEAFF
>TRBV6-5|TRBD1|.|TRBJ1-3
TGTGCCAGCAGTTCCCCGGGACAGTACTCTGGAAACACCATATATTTT
CASSSPGQYSGNTIYF
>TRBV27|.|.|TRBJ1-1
TGTGCCAGCAGTTTAATGGGGGCGCTATTGAACACTGAAGCTTTCTTT
CASSLMGALLNTEAFF
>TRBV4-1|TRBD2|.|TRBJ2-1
TGCGCCAGCAGCCAAGATCGGGCTAGCGGGAGTTCGCCTCCATACAATGAGCAGTTCTTC
CASSQDRASGSSPPYNEQFF
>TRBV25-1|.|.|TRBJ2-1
TGTGCCAGCAGTGAAATGGGCAGTGATGAGCAGTTCTTC
CASSEMGSDEQFF
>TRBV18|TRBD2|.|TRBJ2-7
TGTGCCAGCTCACCAATCCAAGGACTAGCGAGTCCCTCCTACGAGCAGTACTTC
CASSPIQGLASPSYEQYF
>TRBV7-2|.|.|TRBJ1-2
TGTGCCAGCAGCTTTAGTCAGGGTTATGGCTACACCTTC
CASSFSQGYGYTF
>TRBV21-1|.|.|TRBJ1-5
TGTGCCAGCTCCCCTAGACAGGGCTCGAGCAATCAGCCCCAGCATTTT
CASSPRQGSSNQPQHF
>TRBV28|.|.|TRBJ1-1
TGTGCCAGCAGTTCCCACCTGGGCAGGGTGAACACTGAAGCTTTCTTT
CASSSHLGRVNTEAFF
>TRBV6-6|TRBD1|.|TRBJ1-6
TGTGCCAGCAGTCGGGAAAGAACAGGGGTCTATAATTCACCCCTCCACTTT
CASSRERTGVYNSPLHF
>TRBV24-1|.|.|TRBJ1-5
TGTGCCACCAGTGACCCAGGGGGCAATCAGCCCCAGCATTTT
CATSDPGGNQPQHF
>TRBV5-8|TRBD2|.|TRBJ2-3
TGTGCCAGCAGCCTTACAACTAGCGGGGGGCCTTTCACAGATACGCAGTATTTT
CASSLTTSGGPFTDTQYF
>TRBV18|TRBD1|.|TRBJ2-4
TGTGCCAGCTCACCCCGGGACAGGGGAAACATTCAGTACTTC
CASSPRDRGNIQYF
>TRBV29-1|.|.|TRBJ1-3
TGCAGCGTTGAGTACCGTCAGGGAGGAAACACCATATATTTT
CSVEYRQGGNTIYF
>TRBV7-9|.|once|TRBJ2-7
TGTGCCAGCAGCCCCCCGGGCGGGCTCGAGCAGTACTTC
CASSPPGGLEQYF
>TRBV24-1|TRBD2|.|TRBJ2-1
TGTGCCACCAGTGATTTGCCCCGCCCTAGCGGGTCGCATGAGCAGTTCTTC
CATSDLPRPSGSHEQFF
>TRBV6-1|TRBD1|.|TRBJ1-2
TGTGCCAGCAGTGAGGAAATGACAGGGATAAACTATGGCTACACCTTC
CASSEEMTGINYGYTF
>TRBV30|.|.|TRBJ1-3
TGTGCCTGGAGTGTACGCACCACCTCACAAATCGGACAGTGGGACTCTGGAAACACCATATATTTT
CAWSVRTTSQIGQWDSGNTIYF
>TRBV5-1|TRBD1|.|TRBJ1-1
TGCGCCAGCAGCCCCGGACAGGCCAACATGAACACTGAAGCTTTCTTT
CASSPGQANMNTEAFF
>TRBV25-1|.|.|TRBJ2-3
TGTGCCAGCAGTGAGGGCGGGACCGCAGCAGATACGCAGTATTTT
CASSEGGTAADTQYF
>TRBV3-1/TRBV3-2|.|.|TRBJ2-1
TGTGCCAGCAGCCAAGTGGCGCCAGGGAGGAATGAGCAGTTCTTC
CASSQVAPGRNEQFF
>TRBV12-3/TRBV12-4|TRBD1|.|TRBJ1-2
TGTGCCAGCAGTACGCAGGGGGCCTATGGCTACACCTTC
CASSTQGAYGYTF
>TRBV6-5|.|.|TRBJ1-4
TGTGCCAGCAGTTTCAGGGATGGGGATGAAAAACTGTTTTTT
CASSFRDGDEKLFF
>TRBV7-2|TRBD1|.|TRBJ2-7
TGTGCCAGCAGTCCACAGACCGGGACAGGATTGGTCGAGCAGTACTTC
CASSPQTGTGLVEQYF
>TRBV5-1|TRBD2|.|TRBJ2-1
TGCGCCAGCAGCTTTAGTAGCGGGAGATGGAATGAGCAGTTCTTC
CASSFSSGRWNEQFF
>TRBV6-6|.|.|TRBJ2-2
TGTGCCAGCAGTTACACAGAACTTTCAACCGGGGAGCTGTTTTTT
CASSYTELSTGELFF
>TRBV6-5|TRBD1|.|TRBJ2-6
TGTGCCAGCAGACAGGGGGCGCTGGGGGCCAACGTCCTGACTTTC
CASRQGALGANVLTF
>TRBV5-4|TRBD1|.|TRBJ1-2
TGTGCCAGCAGCTCCCTCGGCAGGGGGATAATCGGCTACACCTTC
CASSSLGRGIIGYTF
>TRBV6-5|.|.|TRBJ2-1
TGTGCCAGCAGGTTCGGGACACCCTACAATGAGCAGTTCTTC
CASRFGTPYNEQFF
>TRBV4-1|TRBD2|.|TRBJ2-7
TGCGCCAGCAGCCAAGCTACGGGGGGGGCCTACGAGCAGTACTTC
CASSQATGGAYEQYF
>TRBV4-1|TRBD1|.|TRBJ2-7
TGCGCCAGCAGCTACCGGGACAGGGCCTACGAGCAGTACTTC
CASSYRDRAYEQYF